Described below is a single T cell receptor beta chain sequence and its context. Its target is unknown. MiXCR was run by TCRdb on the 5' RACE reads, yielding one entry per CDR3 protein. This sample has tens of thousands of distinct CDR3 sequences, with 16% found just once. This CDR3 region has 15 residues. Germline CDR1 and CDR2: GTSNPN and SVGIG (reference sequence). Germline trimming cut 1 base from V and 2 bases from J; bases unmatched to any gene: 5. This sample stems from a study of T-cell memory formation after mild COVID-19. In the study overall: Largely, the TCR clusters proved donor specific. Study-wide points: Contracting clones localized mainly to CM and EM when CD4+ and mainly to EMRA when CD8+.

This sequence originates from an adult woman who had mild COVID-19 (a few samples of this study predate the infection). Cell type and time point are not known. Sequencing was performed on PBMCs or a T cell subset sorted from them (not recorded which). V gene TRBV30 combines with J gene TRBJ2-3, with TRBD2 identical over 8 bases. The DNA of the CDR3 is TGTGCCTGGAGTGACCCGGGACTAGTCACAGATACGCAGTATTTT. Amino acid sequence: CAWSDPGLVTDTQYF. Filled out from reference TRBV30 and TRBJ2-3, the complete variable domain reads SQTIHQWPATLVQPVGSPLSLECTVEGTSNPNLYWYRQAAGRGLQLLFYSVGIGQISSEVPQNLSASRPQDRQFILSSKKLLLSDSGFYLCAWSDPGLVTDTQYFGPGTRLTVL.